The entry that follows covers one T cell receptor (beta chain) sequence. These data come from a study of blood T cell repertoires in COVID-19. TCRdb's table, derived via immunoSEQ multiplex PCR, lists solely in-frame clones and lacks some. Of about 240,000 clones listed, roughly 85% are singletons. Between the trimmed V and J ends, which lost 2 bases and 6 bases, there was a span of 17 bases. Germline CDR1 GTSNPN, CDR2 SVGIG (reference sequence). The CDR3 length is 15 residues. The source material was peripheral blood. This chain joins TRBV30 and TRBJ2-1, with D perhaps TRBD2 (6 bases). The TCR sequence derives from a woman aged 18 to 35 with acute or convalescent COVID-19. As DNA, the CDR3 is TGTGCCTGGAGTCCTGGGTCTAGCGATTCCAATGAGCAGTTCTTC. Translation gives CAWSPGSSDSNEQFF.